This T cell receptor (beta chain) appears in the sequencing data of a study of T cell responses to AZD1222 COVID-19 vaccine. About the study: The study pooled second doses at about 4 or about 12 weeks.

Study-wide results and limits: As reported, nearly half of all spike-specific TCRs target variant regions that are unmutated. No day 14 peak samples; only post-peak repertoires were characterized. It was only 6 or 7 AZD1222 recipients who were seropositive at baseline.

About this clone: Its antigen is undetermined.

Sequencing was performed with immunoSEQ multiplex PCR; in TCRdb, only in-frame clones are kept and a portion is missing. Of some 150,000 clones listed, about 86% are singletons. J was trimmed by 5 bases and V by 0 bases; bases with no gene match: 0. CDR3 length: 13 residues. Per the germline V gene, CDR1 is SGHRS and CDR2 is YFSETQ. The receptor was isolated from an adult in good health. Sequencing was performed on peripheral blood, taken on day 0 of AZD1222 vaccination. The chain links TRBV5-1 to TRBJ1-1, with 8 bases lining up with TRBD1. The CDR3: CASSLDRGTEAFF. The CDR3, as DNA: TGCGCCAGCAGCTTGGACAGGGGGACTGAAGCTTTCTTT.